The next 26 T cell receptor beta chains were all read from a single sample in a study of cytomegalovirus exposure and HLA in healthy donors. PCR amplification relied on 60 Vbeta primers (plus 13 Jbeta primers). Method: immunoSEQ multiplex PCR; TCRdb's copy keeps in-frame clones and lacks some. The data show more than 45,000 clones, and the top ten clones hold roughly an eighth. Sequenced: PBMCs. Source of these receptors: an older woman in good health and CMV-seropositive.

This rearrangement joins TRBV7-9 to TRBJ1-2; D unresolved. Germline lookup yields CDR1 SEHNR and CDR2 FQNEAQ (reference sequence). This CDR3 is 14 amino acids long. V lost 1 base to trimming and J lost 2 bases, with 8 bases between them. The CDR3 nucleotides read TGTGCCAGCAGCTTAGAGTCAGTGAACTATGGCTACACCTTC. Amino acid sequence: CASSLESVNYGYTF.

The V call is TRBV6-4, the J call TRBJ2-3; no definite D call. Trimming shortened V by 3 bases and J by 2 bases, and 6 bases separated the two germline ends. The CDR3 length is 13 residues. The germline V gene has CDR1 MRHNA and CDR2 SNTAGT. The chain's CDR3 is CASSEQTTDTQYF. The CDR3 DNA reads as TGTGCCAGCAGTGAACAGACCACAGATACGCAGTATTTT.

The chain uses TRBV7-9 and TRBJ1-1; 9 bases fit TRBD1. The trim removed 3 bases at V and 3 bases at J, leaving 5 bases unmatched. Germline assignment: CDR1 SEHNR and CDR2 FQNEAQ (reference sequence). The CDR3 sequence is 15 residues long. The CDR3 loop reads CASSFRTGDDTEAFF. CDR3 coding DNA: TGTGCCAGCAGCTTCCGGACAGGGGATGACACTGAAGCTTTCTTT.

The chain is built from TRBV4-2 and TRBJ2-2, with 11 bases that match TRBD2. Trimming at V came to 3 bases and at J to 2 bases, leaving 11 bases not matched to a gene. Looked up from germline, CDR1 is LGHNA and CDR2 is YNFKEQ. CDR3 length: 19 amino acids. The CDR3 nucleotides read TGTGCCAGCAGCCAGGAGCCCCTAGCGGGGGGATCAAACACCGGGGAGCTGTTTTTT. It yields the protein CASSQEPLAGGSNTGELFF.

The chain recombines TRBV5-4 with TRBJ1-3; D call uncertain. V shed 4 bases and J shed 4 bases, with 6 bases lying between them. Germline V gene sequence: CDR1 SGHNT, CDR2 YYREEE (reference sequence). This CDR3 has 12 amino acids. The CDR3 DNA reads as TGTGCCAGCAGCCCGGGAGGAAACACCATATATTTT. This gives the protein CASSPGGNTIYF.

This chain links TRBV18 with TRBJ2-2; D is undetermined. V was clipped by 2 bases and J by 0 bases, with 13 bases between them. The CDR3 is 17 amino acids. Germline CDR1 and CDR2: KGHSH and LQKENI. CDR3 DNA: TGTGCCAGCTCACCAATGGGCTTATCCGCGAACACCGGGGAGCTGTTTTTT. Residues: CASSPMGLSANTGELFF.

V is TRBV4-3 and J is TRBJ2-7, with TRBD1 matching 7 bases. CDR1 and CDR2 (germline): LGHNA, YSLEER. CDR3 length: 16 amino acids. The ends lost 4 bases at V and 0 bases at J; junction bases unmatched: 9. CDR3 protein: CASSRSHGDSSYEQYF. In DNA, the CDR3 is TGCGCCAGCAGCCGATCGCACGGGGACAGCTCCTACGAGCAGTACTTC.

The rearrangement joins TRBV5-4 to TRBJ2-7; no clear D. CDR3 length: 14 amino acids. From germline, CDR1 is SGHNT and CDR2 YYREEE (reference sequence). V lost 3 bases, J lost 0 bases, and 10 bases lay in between. The CDR3 loop is CASSSRWHSYEQYF. The CDR3 bases are TGTGCCAGCAGCTCCCGATGGCACTCCTACGAGCAGTACTTC.

The chain links TRBV7-8 to TRBJ1-2, with 7 bases lining up with TRBD1. The ends lost 2 bases at V and 2 bases at J; junction bases unmatched: 2. The CDR3 has 14 amino acids. Germline lookup yields CDR1 SGHVS and CDR2 FQNEAQ. As DNA, the CDR3 is TGTGCCAGCAGCTTACGACAGGGAAACTATGGCTACACCTTC. Its protein product is CASSLRQGNYGYTF.

The chain carries TRBV5-4 and TRBJ2-1, with D uncertain. The V gene lost 3 bases and the J gene lost 4 bases, with 14 bases spanning the gap. Looked up from germline, CDR1 is SGHNT and CDR2 is YYREEE (reference sequence). CDR3 length: 15 residues. DNA for the CDR3: TGTGCCAGCAGCTCGGATTCCCAGGTTTACAATGAGCAGTTCTTC. The encoded protein is CASSSDSQVYNEQFF.

V usage is TRBV12-5 and J usage is TRBJ1-3; no firm D call. Germline CDR1 and CDR2: LGHNT and FRNRAP. The CDR3 extends over 13 amino acids. Trimming took 3 bases from V and 0 from J, leaving 3 bases between them. The CDR3 reads CASGFYSGNTIYF. CDR3 coding DNA: TGTGCTAGTGGTTTCTACTCTGGAAACACCATATATTTT.

The chain employs TRBV5-8 and TRBJ2-7; 9 positions match TRBD1. The CDR3 has 16 residues. Trimming cost V 3 bases and J 5 bases; bases outside gene matches: 12. Germline lookup yields CDR1 SGHTS and CDR2 YDEGEE. The CDR3 loop is CASSYTWGQGDHEQYF. DNA for the CDR3: TGTGCCAGCAGCTATACTTGGGGACAGGGAGATCACGAGCAGTACTTC.

J is TRBJ1-5 and V is TRBV7-2, with unresolved D. Trimming took off 2 bases at V and 6 bases at J, with 11 bases between the two ends. Per the germline V gene, CDR1 is SGHTA and CDR2 is FQGNSA. The CDR3 sequence is 14 residues long. The CDR3 DNA reads TGTGCCAGCAGCTTAAAGGAACGGGGTCAGCCCCAGCATTTT. Protein product: CASSLKERGQPQHF.

The J gene is TRBJ1-1, the V gene TRBV6-6; no clear D. The CDR3 consists of 13 residues. CDR1 is MNHNY and CDR2 is SVGAGI in the germline V gene (reference sequence). Trimming stripped 5 bases from V and 1 base from J, with 8 bases between. The CDR3 bases are TGTGCCAGCAGTACTATCCCGAACACTGAAGCTTTCTTT. Translation gives CASSTIPNTEAFF.

J is TRBJ2-1 and V is TRBV9; TRBD2 matches at 8 bases. CDR1 and CDR2 (germline): SGDLS, YYNGEE. Trimming took 4 bases from V and 5 from J; bases not matched to a gene: 11. The CDR3 contains 16 residues. DNA for the CDR3: TGTGCCAGCAGCCCCGGGGGGGCGCCCACCGACAATGAGCAGTTCTTC. Protein: CASSPGGAPTDNEQFF.

The rearrangement uses TRBV6-1 and TRBJ2-1; 8 nucleotides agree with TRBD2. The ends lost 7 bases at V and 8 bases at J; junction bases unmatched: 13. CDR1 and CDR2 (germline): MNHNS, SASEGT. CDR3 length: 15 residues. Written as DNA, the CDR3 is TGTGCCAGCACCCTTCCCGGGACTAGGGGGGATGAGCAGTTCTTC. This sequence encodes CASTLPGTRGDEQFF.

This sequence joins TRBV5-1 and TRBJ1-4, with D possibly being TRBD1 (5 bases). The length of the CDR3 is 16 residues. V lost 4 bases, J lost 2 bases, and 15 bases lay in between. CDR1 and CDR2 (germline): SGHRS, YFSETQ. The CDR3 sequence is CASSPEGMGTNEKLFF. For the CDR3, the DNA is TGCGCCAGCAGCCCGGAGGGGATGGGGACTAATGAAAAACTGTTTTTT. Variable domain in full (rest from reference TRBV5-1 and TRBJ1-4): KAGVTQTPRYLIKTRGQQVTLSCSPISGHRSVSWYQQTPGQGLQFLFEYFSETQRNKGNFPGRFSGRQFSNSRSEMNVSTLELGDSALYLCASSPEGMGTNEKLFFGSGTQLSVL.

This chain uses TRBV11-3 with TRBJ1-1; tentative D call: TRBD1 (5 bases). V was shortened by 10 bases and J by 5 bases, with 11 bases between the two germline ends. Germline V CDR1 and CDR2: SGHNT, YENEEA. The CDR3 contains 11 residues. The CDR3 DNA reads TGTGCCATCGGGGGGGGAACTGAAGCTTTCTTT. This encodes CAIGGGTEAFF.

V usage is TRBV4-1 and J usage is TRBJ2-3, with 7 bases that match TRBD2. The germline gives CDR1 MGHRA, CDR2 YSYEKL. The ends lost 4 bases at V and 8 bases at J; junction bases unmatched: 9. There are 14 residues in the CDR3. The CDR3 loop reads CASSLGLVEGTQYF. The CDR3 nucleotides are TGCGCCAGCAGCCTAGGACTAGTTGAAGGTACGCAGTATTTT.

The J gene is TRBJ2-7, the V gene TRBV5-4, with D maybe TRBD1 (5 bases). CDR1 is SGHNT, CDR2 YYREEE, per germline (reference sequence). The CDR3 spans 15 residues. Trimming pared 0 bases from V and 5 bases from J, leaving 15 bases between. CDR3 sequence reads: CASSLDLGPGNEQYF. The CDR3 DNA reads as TGTGCCAGCAGCTTGGATCTGGGTCCAGGGAACGAGCAGTACTTC.

This chain links TRBV6-5 with TRBJ1-2, with 8 bases identical to TRBD1. Germline assignment: CDR1 MNHEY and CDR2 SVGAGI. This CDR3 comprises 15 residues. The trim removed 1 base at V and 7 bases at J, leaving 8 bases unmatched. CDR3 amino acids: CASSYLIQGGGGYTF. DNA of the CDR3: TGTGCCAGCAGTTACTTGATACAGGGGGGCGGTGGCTACACCTTC.

The gene calls are TRBV15 and TRBJ1-5; possibly TRBD1 for D (5 bases). This CDR3 is built from 17 residues. CDR1 and CDR2 from the germline V gene are LNHNV and YYDKDF (reference sequence). The germline V and J ends were trimmed by 0 bases and 0 bases, with 12 bases remaining between them. The CDR3 sequence is CATSRDWGDGSNQPQHF. In DNA form, the CDR3 reads TGTGCCACCAGCAGAGACTGGGGGGACGGTAGCAATCAGCCCCAGCATTTT. The full variable domain, with the rest looked up from reference TRBV15 and TRBJ1-5, is DAMVIQNPRYQVTQFGKPVTLSCSQTLNHNVMYWYQQKSSQAPKLLFHYYDKDFNNEADTPDNFQSRRPNTSFCFLDIRSPGLGDTAMYLCATSRDWGDGSNQPQHFGDGTRLSIL.

The gene calls are TRBV18 and TRBJ2-7; no clear D gene. V was pared by 4 bases and J by 5 bases, with 9 bases between. The CDR3 sequence is 12 residues long. Germline loops: CDR1 KGHSH, CDR2 LQKENI. CDR3 nucleotides: TGTGCCAGCTCACAACTTAGAGACGAGCAGTACTTC. Amino acid sequence: CASSQLRDEQYF.

The J gene is TRBJ1-1, the V gene TRBV6-6, with D perhaps matching TRBD1 (5 bases). The V end lost 7 bases, the J end lost 5 bases, and 14 bases lay between the germline ends. The CDR3 has 13 amino acids. Germline lookup yields CDR1 MNHNY and CDR2 SVGAGI (reference sequence). The CDR3 sequence is CASTSRGGTEAFF. CDR3 sequence (DNA): TGTGCCAGCACCTCCCGGGGGGGGACTGAAGCTTTCTTT.

This sequence joins TRBV5-1 and TRBJ1-2; D possibly corresponds to TRBD1 (5 bases). Trimming left V 4 bases short and J 5 bases short, with 18 bases between. The CDR3 is 15 residues long. Germline V gene sequence: CDR1 SGHRS, CDR2 YFSETQ. The CDR3 DNA reads as TGCGCCAGCAGCAAACACCCCGACAGTGGGTATGGCTACACCTTC. This gives the protein CASSKHPDSGYGYTF.

The rearrangement links TRBV19 to TRBJ2-6, with 10 bases aligning to TRBD1. The CDR3 consists of 18 residues. The J segment lost 2 bases and the V segment lost 6 bases, leaving 10 bases of the junction unmatched. The germline gives CDR1 LNHDA, CDR2 SQIVND (reference sequence). This CDR3 is CASSSGTGALPGANVLTF. In DNA, the CDR3 is TGTGCCAGTAGCTCCGGGACAGGGGCCCTCCCTGGGGCCAACGTCCTGACTTTC. The whole variable domain, filled in from reference TRBV19 and TRBJ2-6, reads DGGITQSPKYLFRKEGQNVTLSCEQNLNHDAMYWYRQDPGQGLRLIYYSQIVNDFQKGDIAEGYSVSREKKESFPLTVTSAQKNPTAFYLCASSSGTGALPGANVLTFGAGSRLTVL.